This TCR beta chain originates from a study of cytomegalovirus exposure and HLA in healthy donors. This clone was counted a few times. In the PCR, 60 Vbeta and 13 Jbeta primers were used. Sequenced by immunoSEQ multiplex PCR; TCRdb stores in-frame clones only, minus some. The sample has 85,000 to 110,000 clones, more than 75% seen once. The CDR3 is 14 residues long. Per the germline V gene, CDR1 is SGHRS and CDR2 is YFSETQ. V dropped 0 bases and J dropped 2 bases, with 8 bases sitting between them. This rearrangement joins TRBV5-1 to TRBJ1-2; no firm D call. The sequence was collected from a woman aged 18-29 years in good health and CMV-seropositive. What was sequenced was PBMCs. The CDR3 nucleotides are TGCGCCAGCAGCTTGGAAACACCCAACTATGGCTACACCTTC. It yields the protein CASSLETPNYGYTF.